Detailed here is one TCR beta chain. Within the sample, other DNA sequences also encode this same CDR3. The data belong to a study of blood T cell repertoires in COVID-19. As for the study in general: Spain, Italy and the United States supplied samples that represented acute and convalescent COVID-19. The analysed material was cDNA or gDNA that came from T cells, B-cell-depleted T cells, or PBMCs.

Germline CDR1 is MDHEN and CDR2 is SYDVKM. V lost 2 bases to trimming and J lost 0 bases; unmatched junction nucleotides: 0. This CDR3 spans 14 amino acids. The table came from immunoSEQ multiplex PCR; TCRdb's copy has only in-frame clones and leaves some out. This sample has more than 95,000 clones; around 87% occur once, and the top ten carry around 15%. The source is a man aged 50 to 60 with acute or convalescent COVID-19. This chain uses TRBV28 with TRBJ1-2, with TRBD1 identical over 7 bases. Sequencing was done on a sample of peripheral blood. The CDR3 sequence is CASSLGQANYGYTF. The CDR3 nucleotides are TGTGCCAGCAGTTTAGGACAGGCTAACTATGGCTACACCTTC.